The 32 T cell receptor beta chains in this list originate from one sample, sequenced in a study of CD8 T cells in ankylosing spondylitis. MiXCR, applied by TCRdb to the 5' RACE reads, yields one record per CDR3 protein. The sample lists some 37,000 distinct CDR3 sequences; around 10% were seen once. The source material was synovial fluid, either unsorted or a sorted T cell fraction (not recorded which). The receptors were gathered from a male donor with ankylosing spondylitis.

The chain links TRBV5-6 to TRBJ2-3, with 8 bases that match TRBD2. The CDR3 covers 15 residues. V shed 4 bases and J 5 bases; nucleotides not matched to a gene: 9. Germline loops: CDR1 SGHDT, CDR2 YYEEEE. The DNA for the CDR3 is TGTGCCAGCAGCCCGGACGGGCTAGCGGGAGATACGCAGTATTTT. This codes for CASSPDGLAGDTQYF.

The chain employs TRBV5-1 and TRBJ2-4; D may match TRBD1 or TRBD2 (5 bases each). Per germline, CDR1 SGHRS and CDR2 YFSETQ. This CDR3 has 16 amino acids. Trimming removed 4 bases at V and 0 bases at J, with 14 bases between. The CDR3 spells CASSRDGPLAKNIQYF. The CDR3 DNA follows: TGCGCCAGCAGCAGGGACGGTCCTCTAGCCAAAAACATTCAGTACTTC.

The V and J genes are TRBV11-2 and TRBJ2-5, with 14 bases fitting TRBD2. V lost 5 bases and J lost 5; bases outside the gene matches: 7. Germline V gene lookup returns CDR1 SGHAT and CDR2 FQNNGV. The CDR3 totals 16 residues. This chain's CDR3 is CASSQGLAGDVETQYF. CDR3 sequence (DNA): TGTGCCAGCAGCCAGGGACTAGCGGGAGACGTTGAGACCCAGTACTTC.

This clonotype was detected only a few times. The genes are TRBV7-6 and TRBJ2-3; TRBD2 might be the D (6 bases). CDR1 and CDR2 from the germline V gene are SGHVS and FNYEAQ. This CDR3 has 18 residues. V was pared by 5 bases and J by 2 bases, with 23 bases between. The CDR3 nucleotides read TGTGCCAGCAGCCCCGGGATTAGCGGAGGGGATCTCACAGATACGCAGTATTTT. Translation: CASSPGISGGDLTDTQYF.

This clonotype was seen ten or more times. The chain's CDR3 is CASRLAGGNNQETQYF. For the CDR3, the DNA is TGTGCCAGCAGACTAGCGGGAGGGAACAACCAAGAGACCCAGTACTTC. The chain has TRBV6-1 and TRBJ2-5; 13 nucleotides align to TRBD2. The CDR3 spans 16 residues. The J segment lost 0 bases and the V segment lost 6 bases, leaving 4 bases of the junction unmatched. Germline CDR1 is MNHNS and CDR2 is SASEGT.

This clonotype was detected only a few times. CDR3 in DNA: TGTGCCAGCAGTCGACAGGATCCCTACAATGAGCAGTTCTTC. This gives the protein CASSRQDPYNEQFF. The gene calls are TRBV28 and TRBJ2-1; D possibly corresponds to TRBD1 (6 bases). This CDR3 is built from 14 residues. Germline V gene lookup returns CDR1 MDHEN and CDR2 SYDVKM. V was shortened by 5 bases and J by 2 bases, with 10 bases between the two germline ends.

Many counts were recorded for this clonotype. The chain has TRBV5-6 and TRBJ2-1; D gene uncertain. With 2 bases removed from V and 10 bases from J, the gap between germline ends came to 10 bases. The CDR3 has 12 amino acids. The germline V gene has CDR1 SGHDT and CDR2 YYEEEE. The CDR3, as DNA: TGTGCCAGCAGCTTAGGTAGGGCCGAGCAGTTCTTC. Its translation is CASSLGRAEQFF.

Notes on this clonotype: A much larger clone lies one base from this, so it may be a read error. The rearrangement joins TRBV2 to TRBJ2-3; D gene unclear. The CDR3 covers 17 residues. Germline CDR1 and CDR2: SNHLY and FYNNEI. CDR3 sequence: CATSYRVSSTTTDMQYF. The CDR3 DNA follows: TGTGCCACCTCATATAGGGTCTCTTCTACCACCACAGATATGCAGTATTTT.

The chain is built from TRBV27 and TRBJ1-4; D call uncertain. Germline V lookup: CDR1 MNHEY, CDR2 SMNVEV (reference sequence). V was cut by 8 bases and J by 4 bases, with 17 bases left in between. The CDR3 runs to 15 residues. CDR3 DNA sequence: TGTGCCAGCCGTAGGCAGGCCGGCCTTAATGAAAAACTGTTTTTT. The encoded protein is CASRRQAGLNEKLFF.

This clonotype has ten or more counts. V usage is TRBV24-1 and J usage is TRBJ2-1; 8 bases match TRBD2. Germline V lookup: CDR1 KGHDR, CDR2 SFDVKD. This CDR3 is 15 amino acids long. Trimming at V came to 11 bases and at J to 4 bases, leaving 12 bases not matched to a gene. The CDR3 is CAIAGGGSQYNEQFF. In DNA, the CDR3 is TGTGCCATTGCGGGAGGAGGGTCCCAATACAATGAGCAGTTCTTC.

On this clonotype: One end of the junction does not line up with germline, which may come from a read error. V is TRBV28 and J is TRBJ1-2; TRBD1 aligns across 7 bases. CDR3 length equals 15 residues. CDR1 MDHEN and CDR2 SYDVKM come from the germline V gene. For the CDR3, the DNA is TGTGCCAGTAGTTTTCTCGTAGGGGGCAACTATGGCTACACCTTC. Protein product: CASSFLVGGNYGYTF.

The rearrangement joins TRBV19 to TRBJ2-7, with D uncertain. Germline V gene sequence: CDR1 LNHDA, CDR2 SQIVND (reference sequence). V lost 2 bases to trimming and J lost 4 bases, with 6 bases between them. The CDR3 is made up of 12 amino acids. The CDR3: CASSIPGYEQYF. The CDR3 DNA reads TGTGCCAGTAGTATACCAGGTTACGAGCAGTACTTC.

The V and J genes are TRBV28 and TRBJ2-7; D is unclear. Per the germline V gene, CDR1 is MDHEN and CDR2 is SYDVKM. V lost 9 bases, J lost 1 base, and 13 bases lay in between. This CDR3 spans 13 amino acids. The CDR3 protein is CASKRLVSYEQYF. CDR3 DNA sequence: TGTGCCAGTAAGAGGCTGGTTTCCTACGAGCAGTACTTC.

This sequence joins TRBV9 and TRBJ2-7; 8 bases align to TRBD2. This CDR3 is built from 14 residues. Germline values: CDR1 SGDLS, CDR2 YYNGEE. Trimming cost V 3 bases and J 0 bases; bases outside gene matches: 2. In nucleotides, the CDR3 is TGTGCCAGCAGCGCAGCGGGAGACTCCTACGAGCAGTACTTC. Amino acids: CASSAAGDSYEQYF.

This clonotype was detected ten times or more. The rearrangement joins TRBV12-3 or TRBV12-4 to TRBJ2-1, with TRBD1 matching over 11 bases. This CDR3 has 16 residues. V lost 6 bases to trimming and J lost 3 bases; unmatched junction nucleotides: 7. CDR3 in amino acids: CASSPPGTGGYNEQFF. The CDR3 coding sequence is TGTGCCAGCAGCCCCCCCGGGACAGGGGGCTACAATGAGCAGTTCTTC.

Ten or more counts support this clonotype. The chain has TRBV12-3 or TRBV12-4 and TRBJ1-3, with unresolved D. This CDR3 is built from 14 residues. The ends were cut back, 3 bases at V and 4 bases at J, with 10 bases in the middle. The chain's CDR3 is CASSFGSIGNTIYF. CDR3 nucleotides: TGTGCCAGCAGTTTTGGAAGTATCGGAAACACCATATATTTT.

The chain has TRBV11-3 and TRBJ2-7, with D tentatively TRBD2 (6 bases). V was pared by 4 bases and J by 0 bases, with 10 bases between. CDR1 SGHNT and CDR2 YENEEA come from the germline V gene. The CDR3 is 14 amino acids. The CDR3 spells CASSSPGLSYEQYF. The CDR3 region has the DNA TGTGCCAGCAGCTCACCGGGACTCTCCTACGAGCAGTACTTC.

This clonotype has a count of ten or more. The chain couples TRBV5-5 to TRBJ1-2; no clear D gene. This CDR3 has 14 residues. Germline CDR1 and CDR2: SGHKS and YYEKEE (reference sequence). Trimming shortened V by 1 base and J by 4 bases, and 11 bases separated the two germline ends. The CDR3 coding sequence is TGTGCCAGCAGCTTGCGACCGGGGATCTATGGCTACACCTTC. Amino acids: CASSLRPGIYGYTF. The full variable domain, completed using reference TRBV5-5 and TRBJ1-2, is DAGVTQSPTHLIKTRGQQVTLRCSPISGHKSVSWYQQVLGQGPQFIFQYYEKEERGRGNFPDRFSARQFPNYSSELNVNALLLGDSALYLCASSLRPGIYGYTFGSGTRLTVV.

This clonotype was counted a few times. This rearrangement joins TRBV27 to TRBJ2-1, with 16 positions matching TRBD2. The V gene end was trimmed by 4 bases and the J gene end by 7 bases; junction bases not matched to a gene: 7. Germline V gene lookup returns CDR1 MNHEY and CDR2 SMNVEV (reference sequence). CDR3 length equals 17 residues. For the CDR3, the DNA is TGTGCCAGCAGTTCAGGGACTAGCGGGAGGGTCGCTAATGAGCAGTTCTTC. The encoded protein is CASSSGTSGRVANEQFF.

The genes are TRBV27 and TRBJ1-6; D is ambiguous. V lost 2 bases to trimming and J lost 7 bases, with 15 bases between them. The CDR3 runs 16 residues. From germline, CDR1 is MNHEY and CDR2 SMNVEV (reference sequence). For the CDR3, the DNA is TGTGCCAGCAGTTTAGACATTCGGGGTGTGAATTCACCCCTCCACTTT. It specifies CASSLDIRGVNSPLHF.

This clonotype was observed a few times. The chain combines TRBV18 with TRBJ2-3; TRBD1 or TRBD2 may be the D gene (6 bases each). CDR1 is KGHSH, CDR2 LQKENI, per germline. The CDR3 has 15 residues. The V and J ends lost 1 base and 5 bases respectively, with 13 bases between them. The DNA for the CDR3 is TGTGCCAGCTCACCACTGAGGGGGGAACAAGATACGCAGTATTTT. Translated: CASSPLRGEQDTQYF.

The CDR3 is CSTPPGTGGNEQFF. The CDR3 region has the DNA TGCAGCACCCCCCCGGGGACAGGGGGCAATGAGCAGTTCTTC. This rearrangement joins TRBV29-1 to TRBJ2-1, with 11 bases aligning to TRBD1. This CDR3 has 14 amino acids. Germline V gives CDR1 SQVTM, CDR2 ANQGSEA. The junction had 9 bases not matched to a gene; V was cut back by 8 bases and J by 6 bases.

This clonotype was seen many times. The chain employs TRBV7-9 and TRBJ2-1, with TRBD2 identical over 7 bases. Germline V lookup: CDR1 SEHNR, CDR2 FQNEAQ (reference sequence). The V and J ends lost 2 bases and 9 bases, in that order; junction bases with no gene match: 10. This CDR3 is built from 15 residues. The chain's CDR3 is CASSLTWEGLGEQFF. The CDR3 DNA reads as TGTGCCAGCAGCTTAACGTGGGAGGGCCTCGGTGAGCAGTTCTTC.

The chain links TRBV7-8 to TRBJ2-7; 11 bases are shared with TRBD2. CDR1 is SGHVS, CDR2 FQNEAQ, per germline. The CDR3 has 15 amino acids. V was clipped by 5 bases and J by 4 bases; unmatched bases: 7. The CDR3 DNA reads as TGTGCCAGCAGCCTCGGGGTAGCGGGAGGGTACGAGCAGTACTTC. Its protein is CASSLGVAGGYEQYF.

This clonotype was counted many times. The genes are TRBV7-9 and TRBJ1-2; D unresolved. V gave up 6 bases and J gave up 2 bases, with 7 bases separating them. Looked up from germline, CDR1 is SEHNR and CDR2 is FQNEAQ (reference sequence). This CDR3 has 12 amino acids. The CDR3 DNA follows: TGTGCCAGCAGTGCGGGAAACTATGGCTACACCTTC. Residues: CASSAGNYGYTF.

Many counts were recorded for this clonotype. This rearrangement joins TRBV18 to TRBJ1-4; 11 bases are a match to TRBD1. This CDR3 contains 16 residues. V dropped 0 bases and J dropped 8; count of bases not matched to a gene: 5. The V gene's germline CDR1 is KGHSH and CDR2 LQKENI. The CDR3 loop is CASSPPRDRGNEKLFF. The CDR3 DNA follows: TGTGCCAGCTCACCACCTCGGGACAGGGGGAACGAAAAACTGTTTTTT. The full variable domain, completed using reference TRBV18 and TRBJ1-4, is NAGVMQNPRHLVRRRGQEARLRCSPMKGHSHVYWYRQLPEEGLKFMVYLQKENIIDESGMPKERFSAEFPKEGPSILRIQQVVRGDSAAYFCASSPPRDRGNEKLFFGSGTQLSVL.

This clonotype was observed at least ten times. The CDR3 DNA reads as TGCGCCAGCACCTTAGCGGGAAACGAGCAGTACTTC. This encodes CASTLAGNEQYF. The rearrangement joins TRBV5-1 to TRBJ2-7; 8 bases match TRBD2. The CDR3 totals 12 residues. Germline trimming cut 6 bases from V and 5 bases from J; bases unmatched to any gene: 4. The germline CDR1 and CDR2 sequences are SGHRS and YFSETQ.

The chain recombines TRBV7-9 with TRBJ2-7; possibly TRBD1 for D (6 bases). Per the germline V gene, CDR1 is SEHNR and CDR2 is FQNEAQ (reference sequence). The germline V and J ends were trimmed by 7 bases and 4 bases, with 17 bases remaining between them. This CDR3 comprises 14 residues. The CDR3 protein is CASIPQGSAYEQYF. CDR3 DNA: TGTGCCAGCATCCCACAGGGATCGGCGTACGAGCAGTACTTC.

This clonotype was seen more than once but under ten times. The chain combines TRBV13 with TRBJ2-1; D gene uncertain. CDR3 length: 13 residues. CDR1 and CDR2 from the germline V gene are PRHDT and FYEKMQ (reference sequence). V was clipped by 5 bases and J by 8 bases, with 13 bases between them. CDR3 sequence (DNA): TGTGCCAGCAGCACGGACGGATACGATGAGCAGTTCTTC. Its translation is CASSTDGYDEQFF.

This clonotype was found a few times. The V call is TRBV12-3 or TRBV12-4, the J call TRBJ1-5; D is uncertain. The CDR3 has 12 residues. V dropped 5 bases and J dropped 1 base, with 3 bases sitting between them. The CDR3 reads CASSRSNQPQHF. The DNA of the CDR3 is TGTGCCAGCAGTAGGAGCAATCAGCCCCAGCATTTT.

This clonotype was counted a few times. The genes are TRBV28 and TRBJ2-5; TRBD2 might be the D (7 bases). CDR1 MDHEN and CDR2 SYDVKM come from the germline V gene. This CDR3 has 16 residues. V lost 1 base, J lost 0 bases, and 12 bases lay in between. The CDR3 region has the DNA TGTGCCAGCAGTTTATTAGGGGGGGGGTACCAAGAGACCCAGTACTTC. Its translation: CASSLLGGGYQETQYF.

This rearrangement joins TRBV2 to TRBJ2-3; 8 nucleotides line up with TRBD2. Germline loops: CDR1 SNHLY, CDR2 FYNNEI. The ends lost 2 bases at V and 6 bases at J; junction bases unmatched: 7. There are 15 residues in the CDR3. Here the CDR3 reads CASSERTSNFDTQYF. The DNA of the CDR3 is TGTGCCAGCAGTGAAAGGACTAGCAATTTCGATACGCAGTATTTT. The full variable domain, its missing parts supplied by reference TRBV2 and TRBJ2-3, is EPEVTQTPSHQVTQMGQEVILRCVPISNHLYFYWYRQILGQKVEFLVSFYNNEISEKSEIFDDQFSVERPDGSNFTLKIRSTKLEDSAMYFCASSERTSNFDTQYFGPGTRLTVL.